Here is one T cell receptor beta chain with its context. CDR3 length: 16 amino acids. V dropped 2 bases and J dropped 8; count of bases not matched to a gene: 8. Per germline, CDR1 MNHEY and CDR2 SMNVEV (reference sequence). This sample was taken from a study of cytomegalovirus exposure and HLA in healthy donors. Vbeta (60) and Jbeta (13) primers were used in the PCR. The assay was immunoSEQ multiplex PCR, and TCRdb's table has in-frame clones only and misses some. This table lists about 200,000 clones. The receptor was isolated from a man aged 30 to 45 in good health and CMV-seronegative. J is TRBJ1-4 and V is TRBV27; 10 nucleotides line up with TRBD1. What was sequenced was PBMCs. This CDR3 is CASSLTDRGREEKLFF. As DNA, the CDR3 is TGTGCCAGCAGTTTAACCGACAGGGGGCGAGAGGAAAAACTGTTTTTT.